Listed here are 12 T cell receptor beta chains from one sample, sequenced in a study of CD8 T cells in ankylosing spondylitis. TCRdb called the 5' RACE reads again in MiXCR, with one record for every CDR3 protein. The sample carries about 300,000 distinct CDR3 sequences, about 20% recorded once. Sequencing was performed on blood, either unsorted or a sorted T cell fraction (not recorded which). The receptor source for this set is a female donor with ankylosing spondylitis or in good health (not recorded which).

The chain carries TRBV6-1 and TRBJ2-5, with 7 positions matching TRBD2. V shed 6 bases and J 5 bases; nucleotides not matched to a gene: 12. CDR1 and CDR2 (germline): MNHNS, SASEGT. The CDR3 sequence is 15 residues long. The CDR3 reads CASSSGRETEETQYF. In DNA, the CDR3 is TGTGCCAGCAGCTCGGGGCGGGAGACGGAGGAGACCCAGTACTTC.

The chain employs TRBV15 and TRBJ2-7; D remains ambiguous. V lost 6 bases and J 0 bases, leaving 9 bases between the germline ends. The germline CDR1 and CDR2 sequences are LNHNV and YYDKDF (reference sequence). There are 13 residues in the CDR3. Written as DNA, the CDR3 is TGTGCCACCAGTTCCGGGCCCTCCTACGAGCAGTACTTC. This gives the protein CATSSGPSYEQYF. Full variable domain (missing parts from reference TRBV15 and TRBJ2-7): DAMVIQNPRYQVTQFGKPVTLSCSQTLNHNVMYWYQQKSSQAPKLLFHYYDKDFNNEADTPDNFQSRRPNTSFCFLDIRSPGLGDTAMYLCATSSGPSYEQYFGPGTRLTVT.

This clonotype was found many times. The chain uses TRBV20-1 and TRBJ2-3; the D gene is possibly TRBD2 (6 bases). Trimming took 0 bases from V and 6 from J, leaving 7 bases between them. This CDR3 comprises 12 residues. The germline V gene encodes CDR1 DFQATT and CDR2 SNEGSKA (reference sequence). The CDR3 sequence: CSARDGRDTQYF. The CDR3 nucleotides read TGCAGTGCTAGAGATGGGAGGGATACGCAGTATTTT.

The rearrangement links TRBV20-1 to TRBJ2-7; 8 nucleotides line up with TRBD1. J lost 4 bases, V lost 0 bases, and 8 bases had no gene match. The CDR3 length is 15 residues. Germline V gene lookup returns CDR1 DFQATT and CDR2 SNEGSKA (reference sequence). The CDR3 sequence: CSARDRPGGTYEQYF. The CDR3 region has the DNA TGCAGTGCTAGAGATCGGCCAGGGGGCACATACGAGCAGTACTTC.

V gene TRBV28 combines with J gene TRBJ2-5; D is perhaps TRBD1 (6 bases). Per germline, CDR1 MDHEN and CDR2 SYDVKM. The CDR3 totals 15 residues. V gave up 7 bases and J gave up 7 bases, with 22 bases separating them. CDR3: CASTMGAHRVRTQYF. CDR3 nucleotides: TGTGCCAGCACAATGGGGGCTCACAGAGTTCGGACCCAGTACTTC.

This chain uses TRBV12-3 or TRBV12-4 with TRBJ1-5; D remains ambiguous. The CDR3 length is 12 residues. Trimming took off 1 base at V and 12 bases at J, with 10 bases between the two ends. The CDR3 protein is CASSLDSTLQHF. CDR3 coding DNA: TGTGCCAGCAGTTTAGACTCTACGCTCCAGCATTTT.

To note about this clonotype: The germline gene is not matched at one end of the junction; a read error may be the cause. The gene calls are TRBV24-1 and TRBJ2-7; the D gene is possibly TRBD2 (5 bases). The V gene's germline CDR1 is KGHDR and CDR2 SFDVKD. This CDR3 has 10 residues. The DNA for the CDR3 is TGTGCCACCAGAAGTTATAGGACTGCCTTC. It specifies CATRSYRTAF.

This chain connects TRBV20-1 to TRBJ1-5; perhaps TRBD1 as D (5 bases). Per the germline V gene, CDR1 is DFQATT and CDR2 is SNEGSKA (reference sequence). The CDR3 is made up of 13 amino acids. Trimming left V 6 bases short and J 3 bases short, with 12 bases between. The CDR3 region has the DNA TGCAGTGCCATAGACAGAATCAATCAGCCCCAGCATTTT. Translated, it gives CSAIDRINQPQHF.

V gene TRBV15 combines with J gene TRBJ2-1; tentatively, D is TRBD2 (6 bases). The V and J ends lost 1 base and 9 bases respectively, with 16 bases between them. Germline V gene lookup returns CDR1 LNHNV and CDR2 YYDKDF (reference sequence). The CDR3 length is 15 residues. In nucleotides, the CDR3 is TGTGCCACCAGCAGAGTAACAGGAGGGGCAACTGAGCAGTTCTTC. Translation: CATSRVTGGATEQFF.

This clonotype was recorded many times. Its ends do not fully match the called genes, so a read error is possible. This sequence joins TRBV29-1 and TRBJ2-1, with 12 bases lining up with TRBD2. Germline V gives CDR1 SQVTM, CDR2 ANQGSEA. The CDR3 is 15 residues long. The CDR3 reads CTVRLAGGNYNEQFF. The CDR3 bases are TGTACAGTTCGGCTAGCGGGAGGGAACTACAATGAGCAGTTCTTC.

J is TRBJ2-3 and V is TRBV20-1; TRBD2 is a possible D gene (7 bases). The CDR3 loop spans 14 amino acids. Germline CDR1 is DFQATT and CDR2 is SNEGSKA (reference sequence). V was pared by 7 bases and J by 3 bases, with 17 bases between. This chain's CDR3 is CSVRDYQGTDTQYF. The DNA of the CDR3 is TGCAGTGTTCGGGACTACCAGGGGACAGATACGCAGTATTTT.

This clonotype was found a few times. V gene TRBV6-1 combines with J gene TRBJ2-1; 8 bases match TRBD2. Germline lookup yields CDR1 MNHNS and CDR2 SASEGT. V lost 6 bases to trimming and J lost 12 bases; unmatched junction nucleotides: 19. This CDR3 region has 16 residues. The CDR3 coding sequence is TGTGCCAGCAGGGATTTTGCCGGGACGCCCGGGAGGGTGCAGTTCTTC. This sequence encodes CASRDFAGTPGRVQFF.